Below, 3 T cell receptor beta chains from the same sample are listed, as sequenced in a study of blood T cell repertoires in COVID-19. Generated by immunoSEQ multiplex PCR, the TCRdb table keeps only in-frame clones and is missing some. The data hold approximately 350,000 clones, with roughly 90% observed a single time. Sequencing input: peripheral blood. These receptor sequences come from a woman between 65 and 79 years old with COVID-19, enrolled during active disease.

The chain carries TRBV7-2 and TRBJ2-7; no reliable D call. In germline, CDR1 is SGHTA, CDR2 FQGNSA. The CDR3 totals 11 residues. The V gene lost 5 bases and the J gene lost 5 bases, with 7 bases spanning the gap. The CDR3 bases are TGTGCCAGCAGCCAAGCCCACGAGCAGTACTTC. It yields the protein CASSQAHEQYF.

The gene calls are TRBV5-6 and TRBJ1-2; weak D call: TRBD1 (6 bases). Germline V lookup: CDR1 SGHDT, CDR2 YYEEEE. V was shortened by 0 bases and J by 9 bases, with 9 bases between the two germline ends. The CDR3 has 12 amino acids. CDR3 sequence: CASSLGGQRYTF. The CDR3 nucleotides read TGTGCCAGCAGCTTGGGAGGACAGCGCTACACCTTC.

This sequence joins TRBV12-5 and TRBJ1-1; possibly TRBD1 for D (5 bases). This CDR3 has 14 residues. Deletions cut 6 bases from V and 5 bases from J, with 16 bases between. Germline V lookup: CDR1 LGHNT, CDR2 FRNRAP. CDR3 amino acids: CASGLPGVGTEAFF. CDR3 bases: TGTGCTAGTGGCCTGCCGGGGGTAGGGACTGAAGCTTTCTTT. Full variable domain (outside the CDR3, taken from reference TRBV12-5 and TRBJ1-1): DARVTQTPRHKVTEMGQEVTMRCQPILGHNTVFWYRQTMMQGLELLAYFRNRAPLDDSGMPKDRFSAEMPDATLATLKIQPSEPRDSAVYFCASGLPGVGTEAFFGQGTRLTVV.